This T cell receptor (beta chain) was obtained from a study of blood T cell repertoires in COVID-19. Whole-study context: Samples representing acute and convalescent COVID-19 were sourced from the United States, Italy and Spain.

Per the study methods: Reference gene primers were amplified, and this amplification served to estimate nucleated cell counts. The method was immunoSEQ multiplex PCR; TCRdb's version includes in-frame clones alone and lacks a portion of them. That table supplies the V and J calls and clone size; D and trimming were determined from the DNA. The data contain some 130,000 clones, 86% of them singletons. Specimen: peripheral blood. This clonotype originated in a woman between 45 and 60 years old who had recovered from COVID-19.

The CDR3 DNA reads TGTGCCAGCAGTTCCTTCGGACAAAGATTCATGAACACTGAAGCTTTCTTT. This translates into CASSSFGQRFMNTEAFF. The rearrangement links TRBV27 to TRBJ1-1; a possible D gene is TRBD1 (5 bases). The CDR3 runs 17 residues. Per germline, CDR1 MNHEY and CDR2 SMNVEV (reference sequence). Trimming stripped 4 bases from V and 0 bases from J, with 18 bases between.